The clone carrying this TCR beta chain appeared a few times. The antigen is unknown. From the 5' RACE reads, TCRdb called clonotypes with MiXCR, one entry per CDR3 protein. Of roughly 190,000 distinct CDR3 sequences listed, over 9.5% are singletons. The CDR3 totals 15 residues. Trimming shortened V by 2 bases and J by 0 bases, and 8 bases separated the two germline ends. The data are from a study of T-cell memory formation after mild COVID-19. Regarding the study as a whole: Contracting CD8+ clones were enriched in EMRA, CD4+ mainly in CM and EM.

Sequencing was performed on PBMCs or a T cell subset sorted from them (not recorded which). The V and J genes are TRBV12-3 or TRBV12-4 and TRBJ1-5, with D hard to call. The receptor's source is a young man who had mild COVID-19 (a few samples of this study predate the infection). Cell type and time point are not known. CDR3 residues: CASSLPQVSNQPQHF. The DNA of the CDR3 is TGTGCCAGCAGTTTACCCCAGGTTAGCAATCAGCCCCAGCATTTT.